This TCR beta chain derives from a study of post-analysis software for immune sequencing data (dated by TCRdb to between 2014 and 2017). For context, the study as a whole: Disease courses on record covered relapsing-remitting, secondary progressive and progressive-relapsing multiple sclerosis, though some patients had no subtype annotation. Patient repertoires were compared against 11 to 12 previously published healthy control repertoires from donors aged 6 to 25 years. A subset of samples was prepared in parallel using single-end sample barcoding, then pooled and co-amplified after Illumina adapter ligation.

Library generation was performed with PCR. These reads were obtained on an Illumina HiSeq 2500. To reduce PCR and sequencing biases, unique molecular identifiers were incorporated into the TCR beta cDNA libraries. Every 1 to 10 million input T cells yielded about 500,000 cDNA molecules, meaning each molecule approximated one T cell. The patient libraries were prepared and sequenced with the same protocol used for the earlier healthy control dataset. Within a given batch, samples were prepared together, multiplexed and sequenced on the same HiSeq lane. Processing in the source paper ran as follows. MIGEC was used to process the raw barcoded reads, and molecular identifier groups with only a single read were discarded before consensus assembly and CDR3 extraction. VDJtools was used for post-analysis of the clonotype tables, with diversity normalized by down-sampling every dataset to the smallest sample size. In repertoire overlap clustering, CDR3 amino acid sequences, but not nucleotide sequences, were matched to correct batch-related cross-sample contamination. TCRdb itself trimmed the public reads at Q25 with fastp, ran MiXCR and retained productive beta chains. Identical CDR3 protein sequences are pooled into one entry, listed with their most common genes and DNA. These V and J calls originate from TCRdb's pipeline instead of the authors' own analysis. The sample profile shows 450,000 to 700,000 distinct CDR3 sequences; about 40% of them were found once. Together, the top ten hold around 1.7% of the sample.

The CDR3 runs 15 amino acids, cysteine and phenylalanine included. The CDR3 DNA has 45 bases and is translated from base 1. The junction carries 12 bases between V and J, which are trimmed by 3 bases and 0 bases respectively. CDR1 and CDR2 are read off the germline V gene as MGHRA and YSYEKL. What the study reported, not specific to this receptor: Strong co-clustering of samples prepared in the same batch was shown by direct clustering with F measure, prompting a batch-effect correction. Significantly higher frequencies in patients than in controls were found for roughly 5 TRBV segments, including TRBV5-6, TRBV5-1 and TRBV20-1. The multiple sclerosis patient group was slightly younger than the control group. Normalized Chao1 diversity was significantly lower in multiple sclerosis patients than controls, suggesting substantial peripheral T-cell clonal expansion.

To demonstrate the VDJtools post-analysis software, the study profiled TCR beta repertoires from the peripheral blood of under 15 young patients with multiple sclerosis. Multiple sclerosis patients were children and adolescents aged about 6 to 16 years. The sample holds a few counts of this clonotype. The clone's antigen remains unknown. No much larger clone is present one base from it, and per-base qualities are unavailable. Source material: blood. The origin of this receptor is a girl aged 5-17 years with multiple sclerosis. The chain is made from TRBV4-1 and TRBJ2-7; no D segment can be confidently identified. This receptor carries the CDR3 CASSQDHGFSYEQYF. In nucleotides, the sequence is TGCGCCAGCAGCCAGGATCATGGGTTCTCCTACGAGCAGTACTTC.